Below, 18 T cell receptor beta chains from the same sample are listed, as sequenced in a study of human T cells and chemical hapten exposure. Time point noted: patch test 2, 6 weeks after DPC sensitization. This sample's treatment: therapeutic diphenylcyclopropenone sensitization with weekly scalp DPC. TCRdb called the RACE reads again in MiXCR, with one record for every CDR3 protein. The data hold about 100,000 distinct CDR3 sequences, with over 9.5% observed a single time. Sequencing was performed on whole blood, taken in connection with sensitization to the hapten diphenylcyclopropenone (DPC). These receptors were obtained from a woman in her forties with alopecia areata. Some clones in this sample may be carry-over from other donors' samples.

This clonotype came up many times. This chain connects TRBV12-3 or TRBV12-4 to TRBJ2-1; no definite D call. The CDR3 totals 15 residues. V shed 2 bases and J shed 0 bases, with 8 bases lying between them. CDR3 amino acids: CASSLRAPSYNEQFF. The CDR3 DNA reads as TGTGCCAGCAGTTTAAGGGCTCCCTCCTACAATGAGCAGTTCTTC.

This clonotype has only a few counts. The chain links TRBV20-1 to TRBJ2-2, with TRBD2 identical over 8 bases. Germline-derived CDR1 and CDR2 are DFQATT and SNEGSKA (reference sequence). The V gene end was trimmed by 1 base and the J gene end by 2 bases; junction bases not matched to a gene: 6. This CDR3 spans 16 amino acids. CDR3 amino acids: CSARGQAGVNTGELFF. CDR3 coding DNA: TGCAGTGCTAGAGGACAAGCGGGAGTTAACACCGGGGAGCTGTTTTTT.

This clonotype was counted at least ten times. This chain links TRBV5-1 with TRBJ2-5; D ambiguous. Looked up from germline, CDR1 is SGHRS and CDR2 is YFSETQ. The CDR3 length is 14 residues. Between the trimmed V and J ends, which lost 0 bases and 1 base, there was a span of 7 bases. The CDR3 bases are TGCGCCAGCAGCTTGGCGGCAGGCCAAGAGACCCAGTACTTC. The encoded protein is CASSLAAGQETQYF. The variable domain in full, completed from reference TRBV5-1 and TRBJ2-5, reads KAGVTQTPRYLIKTRGQQVTLSCSPISGHRSVSWYQQTPGQGLQFLFEYFSETQRNKGNFPGRFSGRQFSNSRSEMNVSTLELGDSALYLCASSLAAGQETQYFGPGTRLLVL.

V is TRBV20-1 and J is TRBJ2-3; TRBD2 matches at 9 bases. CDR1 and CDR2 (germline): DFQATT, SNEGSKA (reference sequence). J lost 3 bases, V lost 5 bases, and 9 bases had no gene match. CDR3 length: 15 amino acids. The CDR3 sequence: CSAWDSGSITDTQYF. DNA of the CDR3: TGCAGTGCTTGGGATAGCGGGAGTATAACAGATACGCAGTATTTT.

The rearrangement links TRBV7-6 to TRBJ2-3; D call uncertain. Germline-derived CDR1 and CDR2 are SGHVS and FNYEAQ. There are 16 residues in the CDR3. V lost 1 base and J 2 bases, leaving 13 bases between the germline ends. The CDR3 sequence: CASSLGQPTTTDTQYF. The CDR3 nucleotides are TGTGCCAGCAGCTTAGGTCAACCCACGACCACAGATACGCAGTATTTT.

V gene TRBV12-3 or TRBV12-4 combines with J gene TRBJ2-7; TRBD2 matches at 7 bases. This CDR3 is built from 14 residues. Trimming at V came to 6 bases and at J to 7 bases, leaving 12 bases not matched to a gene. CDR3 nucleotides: TGTGCCAGCAGCAAACTAGCGCCCTCGGAAGAGCAGTACTTC. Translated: CASSKLAPSEEQYF.

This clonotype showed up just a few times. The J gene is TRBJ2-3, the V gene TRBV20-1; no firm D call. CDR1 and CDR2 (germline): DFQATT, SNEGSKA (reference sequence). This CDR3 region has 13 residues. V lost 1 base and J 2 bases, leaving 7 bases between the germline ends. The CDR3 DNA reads TGCAGTGCTAGAGTGGTCTCCACAGATACGCAGTATTTT. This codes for CSARVVSTDTQYF.

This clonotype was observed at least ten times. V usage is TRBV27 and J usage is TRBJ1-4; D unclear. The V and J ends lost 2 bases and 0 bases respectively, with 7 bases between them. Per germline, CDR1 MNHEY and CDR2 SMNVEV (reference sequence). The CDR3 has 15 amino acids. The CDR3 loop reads CASSLIGATNEKLFF. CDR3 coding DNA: TGTGCCAGCAGTTTAATAGGTGCAACTAATGAAAAACTGTTTTTT.

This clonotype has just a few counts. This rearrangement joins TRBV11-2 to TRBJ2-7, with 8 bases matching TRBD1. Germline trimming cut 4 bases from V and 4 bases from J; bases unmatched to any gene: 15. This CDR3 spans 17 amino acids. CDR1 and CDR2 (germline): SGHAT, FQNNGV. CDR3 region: CASSSGLGGRTGYEQYF. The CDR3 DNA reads TGTGCCAGCAGCTCAGGTTTAGGGGGACGGACAGGGTACGAGCAGTACTTC.

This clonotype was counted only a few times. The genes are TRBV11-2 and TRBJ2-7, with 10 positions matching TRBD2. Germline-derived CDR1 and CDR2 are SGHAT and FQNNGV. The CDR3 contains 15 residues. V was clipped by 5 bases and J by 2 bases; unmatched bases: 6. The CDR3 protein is CASSRGLAVTYEQYF. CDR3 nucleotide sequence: TGTGCCAGCAGCCGAGGACTAGCGGTTACCTACGAGCAGTACTTC.

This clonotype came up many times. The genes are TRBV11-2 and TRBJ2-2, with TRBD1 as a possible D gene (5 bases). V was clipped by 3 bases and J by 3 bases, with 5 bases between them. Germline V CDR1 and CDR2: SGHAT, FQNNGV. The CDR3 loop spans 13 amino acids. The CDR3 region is CASSFRDTGELFF. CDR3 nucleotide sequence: TGTGCCAGCAGCTTCAGGGACACCGGGGAGCTGTTTTTT.

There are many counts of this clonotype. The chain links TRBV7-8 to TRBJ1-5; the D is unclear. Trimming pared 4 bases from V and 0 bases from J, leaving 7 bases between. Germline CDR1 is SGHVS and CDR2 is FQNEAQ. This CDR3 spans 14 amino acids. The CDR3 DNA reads TGTGCCAGCAGCTCAGCCTATAGCAATCAGCCCCAGCATTTT. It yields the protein CASSSAYSNQPQHF.

CDR3: CASSYPGTGYQETQYF. In DNA form, the CDR3 reads TGTGCCAGCAGCTACCCCGGGACAGGGTACCAAGAGACCCAGTACTTC. The rearrangement joins TRBV7-9 to TRBJ2-5; 9 bases are shared with TRBD1. CDR1 SEHNR and CDR2 FQNEAQ come from the germline V gene (reference sequence). The CDR3 is 16 residues long. V was clipped by 4 bases and J by 0 bases; unmatched bases: 6.

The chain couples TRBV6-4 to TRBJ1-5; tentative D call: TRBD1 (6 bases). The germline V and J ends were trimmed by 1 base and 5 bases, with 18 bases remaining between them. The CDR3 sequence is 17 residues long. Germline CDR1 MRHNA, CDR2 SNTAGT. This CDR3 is CASSDYGYRARHQPQHF. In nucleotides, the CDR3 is TGTGCCAGCAGTGACTACGGGTACAGGGCGCGGCATCAGCCCCAGCATTTT.

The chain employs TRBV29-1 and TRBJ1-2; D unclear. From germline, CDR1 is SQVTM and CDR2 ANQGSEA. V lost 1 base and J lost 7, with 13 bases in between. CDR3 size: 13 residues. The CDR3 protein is CSVEGEGRSGYTF. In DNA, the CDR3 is TGCAGCGTTGAAGGGGAAGGGAGAAGTGGCTACACCTTC.

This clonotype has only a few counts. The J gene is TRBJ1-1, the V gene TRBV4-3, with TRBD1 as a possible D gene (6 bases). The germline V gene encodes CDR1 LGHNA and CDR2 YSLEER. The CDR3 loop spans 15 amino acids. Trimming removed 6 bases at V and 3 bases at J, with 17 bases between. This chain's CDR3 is CASRIDRTRDTEAFF. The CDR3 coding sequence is TGCGCCAGCAGGATAGACAGGACTCGAGACACTGAAGCTTTCTTT.

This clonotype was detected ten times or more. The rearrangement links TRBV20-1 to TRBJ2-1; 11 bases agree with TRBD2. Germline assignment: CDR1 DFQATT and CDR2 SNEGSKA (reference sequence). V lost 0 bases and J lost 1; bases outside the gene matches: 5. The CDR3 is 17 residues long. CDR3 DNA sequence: TGCAGTGCTAGAGATTCGACTAGCGGGACATCCTACAATGAGCAGTTCTTC. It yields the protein CSARDSTSGTSYNEQFF.

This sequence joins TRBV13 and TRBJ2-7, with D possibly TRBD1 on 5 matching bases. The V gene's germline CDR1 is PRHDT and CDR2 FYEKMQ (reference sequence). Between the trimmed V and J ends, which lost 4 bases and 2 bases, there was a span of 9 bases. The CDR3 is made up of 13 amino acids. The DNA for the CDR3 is TGTGCCAGCAGCTCGACAGAAGCCTACGAGCAGTACTTC. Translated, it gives CASSSTEAYEQYF.